The 26 T cell receptor beta chains in this list originate from one sample, sequenced in a study of T cell responses to AZD1222 COVID-19 vaccine. Assay used: immunoSEQ multiplex PCR; TCRdb lists only in-frame clones, some missing. The data show around 120,000 clones, around 93% seen once. The specimen was peripheral blood, collected 28 days after the second AZD1222 dose. The receptors derive from an adult who received the AZD1222 COVID-19 vaccine.

The chain links TRBV30 to TRBJ1-4, with 7 nucleotides matching TRBD1. The CDR3 covers 11 residues. Germline trimming cut 8 bases from V and 7 bases from J; bases unmatched to any gene: 4. The germline V gene encodes CDR1 GTSNPN and CDR2 SVGIG (reference sequence). The CDR3 loop reads CAGDSFEKLFF. The CDR3 nucleotides read TGTGCCGGGGACAGTTTTGAAAAACTGTTTTTT.

The chain employs TRBV21-1 and TRBJ2-4. TRBV21-1 is marked as a pseudogene. The CDR3 has 18 amino acids. CDR3 sequence (DNA): TGTGCCAGCAGCAAACCGTCAGAGGGGGGTTCGGTCAAAAACATTCAGTACTTC. It translates to CASSKPSEGGSVKNIQYF.

The chain employs TRBV7-2 and TRBJ2-2; D may be TRBD1 (6 bases). In germline, CDR1 is SGHTA, CDR2 FQGNSA. CDR3 length: 16 residues. Trimming removed 5 bases from V and 1 base from J, with 14 bases in between. CDR3 sequence reads: CASSSHSTGNTGELFF. As DNA, the CDR3 is TGTGCCAGCAGCAGTCACTCGACAGGGAACACCGGGGAGCTGTTTTTT.

The rearrangement joins TRBV14 to TRBJ1-1; D remains unclear. Germline values: CDR1 SGHDN, CDR2 FVKESK. This CDR3 has 15 residues. Trimming removed 3 bases at V and 3 bases at J, with 14 bases between. The CDR3 loop reads CASSHYSAKDTEAFF. CDR3 nucleotides: TGTGCCAGCAGCCATTACAGTGCGAAGGACACTGAAGCTTTCTTT.

Here the CDR3 reads CASSFTGELFF. DNA for the CDR3: TGTGCCAGCAGCTTTACCGGGGAGCTGTTTTTT. This chain joins TRBV7-2 and TRBJ2-2; D not certain. In germline, CDR1 is SGHTA, CDR2 FQGNSA. V shed 3 bases and J shed 5 bases, with 1 base lying between them. The CDR3 extends over 11 amino acids.

CDR3 DNA: TGTGCCAGCAGCCCGGCGGGGGTGGGGCCAGATACGCAGTATTTT. Translated: CASSPAGVGPDTQYF. This chain uses TRBV7-2 with TRBJ2-3, with 7 bases identical to TRBD2. This CDR3 is built from 15 residues. J gave up 4 bases and V 5 bases, and 9 bases lay outside the gene matches. Germline CDR1 and CDR2: SGHTA and FQGNSA.

The J gene is TRBJ2-1, the V gene TRBV29-1; TRBD1 is a possible D gene (6 bases). CDR1 and CDR2 from the germline V gene are SQVTM and ANQGSEA. The CDR3 is made up of 14 amino acids. The V end was cut by 3 bases, the J end by 4 bases, with 13 bases between. The CDR3: CSVETARGYNEQFF. The DNA of the CDR3 is TGCAGCGTTGAGACAGCAAGGGGGTACAATGAGCAGTTCTTC.

This chain uses TRBV9 with TRBJ1-3; 9 nucleotides line up with TRBD1. The CDR3 totals 17 residues. The germline V gene encodes CDR1 SGDLS and CDR2 YYNGEE. The junction had 8 bases not matched to a gene; V was cut back by 1 base and J by 3 bases. The CDR3 loop reads CASSVSLGQGVGNTIYF. DNA for the CDR3: TGTGCCAGCAGCGTATCGCTGGGACAGGGAGTTGGAAACACCATATATTTT.

J is TRBJ2-3 and V is TRBV18; D uncertain. The CDR3 is 16 residues long. CDR1 is KGHSH and CDR2 is LQKENI in the germline V gene. Trimming removed 2 bases from V and 2 bases from J, with 14 bases in between. The CDR3 sequence is CASSPIPGTITDTQYF. The CDR3 DNA follows: TGTGCCAGCTCACCAATTCCAGGAACAATCACAGATACGCAGTATTTT.

This chain links TRBV27 with TRBJ2-2; 12 bases fit TRBD2. From germline, CDR1 is MNHEY and CDR2 SMNVEV (reference sequence). After removal of 5 bases from V and 5 bases from J, the junction contained 9 bases not matched to a gene. The CDR3 runs to 17 residues. The CDR3 loop is CASSLRLAGAETGELFF. The DNA of the CDR3 is TGTGCCAGCAGTCTAAGACTAGCGGGGGCCGAGACCGGGGAGCTGTTTTTT.

This rearrangement joins TRBV12-3 or TRBV12-4 to TRBJ2-2; D is possibly TRBD1 (5 bases). This CDR3 is built from 13 residues. Trimming took 11 bases from V and 6 from J, leaving 16 bases between them. CDR3 nucleotides: TGTGCCCAGGGCAGGGTCTTCGCCGGGGAGCTGTTTTTT. Translation: CAQGRVFAGELFF.

This clone was detected once. The V call is TRBV5-1, the J call TRBJ1-6, with a possible D match to TRBD1 (5 bases). Germline V gives CDR1 SGHRS, CDR2 YFSETQ. Trimming pared 1 base from V and 10 bases from J, leaving 15 bases between. There are 15 residues in the CDR3. CDR3 loop: CASSLTGGVQSPLHF. The CDR3 bases are TGCGCCAGCAGCTTGACGGGGGGAGTTCAGTCACCCCTCCACTTT.

The chain recombines TRBV6-2 or TRBV6-3 with TRBJ1-1, with D unresolved. The CDR3 totals 14 residues. Germline V gene data show CDR1 as MNHEY and CDR2 as SVGEGT. The V and J ends lost 1 base and 4 bases respectively, with 10 bases between them. CDR3 loop: CASSYFVGSTEAFF. The CDR3 bases are TGTGCCAGCAGTTACTTCGTAGGAAGCACTGAAGCTTTCTTT.

This clone occurred once. V and J are TRBV6-5 and TRBJ2-7; 8 bases fit TRBD1. The CDR3 runs to 15 residues. The V gene end was trimmed by 7 bases and the J gene end by 2 bases; junction bases not matched to a gene: 10. Germline V gene sequence: CDR1 MNHEY, CDR2 SVGAGI. CDR3 in amino acids: CASTQGQGIPYEQYF. CDR3 in DNA: TGTGCCAGCACTCAAGGACAGGGCATCCCCTACGAGCAGTACTTC.

V and J are TRBV30 and TRBJ1-5, with TRBD1 identical over 7 bases. This CDR3 comprises 12 residues. Germline V lookup: CDR1 GTSNPN, CDR2 SVGIG (reference sequence). V lost 5 bases to trimming and J lost 3 bases; unmatched junction nucleotides: 1. The CDR3 DNA sequence: TGTGCCTGGGACAGGGACAATCAGCCCCAGCATTTT. It yields the protein CAWDRDNQPQHF. The complete variable domain, with remaining parts taken from reference TRBV30 and TRBJ1-5, reads SQTIHQWPATLVQPVGSPLSLECTVEGTSNPNLYWYRQAAGRGLQLLFYSVGIGQISSEVPQNLSASRPQDRQFILSSKKLLLSDSGFYLCAWDRDNQPQHFGDGTRLSIL.

The chain recombines TRBV5-4 with TRBJ2-2, with D perhaps matching TRBD2 (5 bases). This CDR3 is 16 amino acids long. Germline-derived CDR1 and CDR2 are SGHNT and YYREEE (reference sequence). Between the trimmed V and J ends, which lost 0 bases and 4 bases, there was a span of 13 bases. CDR3 DNA: TGTGCCAGCAGCTTGGAAGTGGGAGAGTTCACCGGGGAGCTGTTTTTT. This sequence encodes CASSLEVGEFTGELFF.

CDR3 in DNA: TGCGCCAGCAGCGAATTAGCGGGAGGGCCCCACGAGCAGTACTTC. It is translated as CASSELAGGPHEQYF. The V and J genes are TRBV4-3 and TRBJ2-7; 11 positions match TRBD2. Germline loops: CDR1 LGHNA, CDR2 YSLEER. The V and J ends lost 5 bases and 5 bases, in that order; junction bases with no gene match: 8. The CDR3 sequence is 15 residues long.

The rearrangement joins TRBV19 to TRBJ1-1; 9 nucleotides align to TRBD1. Germline V gives CDR1 LNHDA, CDR2 SQIVND (reference sequence). The CDR3 runs to 17 residues. Trimming removed 5 bases from V and 4 bases from J; junction bases left unmatched: 14. The CDR3 coding sequence is TGTGCCAGTAGTTCACCACAGGGGGCCGGGATAGGCACTGAAGCTTTCTTT. Its protein is CASSSPQGAGIGTEAFF. Full variable domain (remainder filled in from reference TRBV19 and TRBJ1-1): DGGITQSPKYLFRKEGQNVTLSCEQNLNHDAMYWYRQDPGQGLRLIYYSQIVNDFQKGDIAEGYSVSREKKESFPLTVTSAQKNPTAFYLCASSSPQGAGIGTEAFFGQGTRLTVV.

This clone was seen only a few times. J is TRBJ2-7 and V is TRBV29-1; possible D gene TRBD2, 5 bases. The ends were cut back, 5 bases at V and 7 bases at J, with 15 bases in the middle. Germline-derived CDR1 and CDR2 are SQVTM and ANQGSEA. The CDR3 is made up of 12 amino acids. CDR3 region: CSVSLGGLEQYF. The CDR3, as DNA: TGCAGCGTTTCCCTTGGCGGGCTTGAGCAGTACTTC.

The chain combines TRBV12-5 with TRBJ2-2, with 7 nucleotides matching TRBD1. V dropped 3 bases and J dropped 3; count of bases not matched to a gene: 13. Germline CDR1 reads LGHNT; CDR2 reads FRNRAP. This CDR3 region has 18 residues. The CDR3 DNA sequence: TGTGCTAGTGGTTTCTACCACGACAGGGTTTGGGACACCGGGGAGCTGTTTTTT. Protein product: CASGFYHDRVWDTGELFF.

The chain uses TRBV5-1 and TRBJ1-4; no definite D call. Trimming removed 2 bases from V and 7 bases from J, with 18 bases in between. Germline CDR1 is SGHRS and CDR2 is YFSETQ. This CDR3 contains 16 residues. DNA for the CDR3: TGCGCCAGCAGCTTCCAAAATCCCACTAAGGGTGAAAAACTGTTTTTT. It specifies CASSFQNPTKGEKLFF.

The CDR3 protein is CASSQDSGGQETQYF. The CDR3 coding sequence is TGCGCCAGCAGCCAAGATTCAGGGGGCCAAGAGACCCAGTACTTC. J is TRBJ2-5 and V is TRBV4-3; TRBD1 matches at 7 bases. V gave up 0 bases and J gave up 1 base; unmatched junction bases: 2. The CDR3 has 15 amino acids. Germline V gene lookup returns CDR1 LGHNA and CDR2 YSLEER.

The rearrangement links TRBV7-2 to TRBJ2-3, with 11 bases matching TRBD2. The trim removed 8 bases at V and 4 bases at J, leaving 5 bases unmatched. Germline CDR1 and CDR2: SGHTA and FQGNSA. The CDR3 length is 14 residues. The CDR3 sequence: CASLSGRAADTQYF. The CDR3 region has the DNA TGTGCCAGCCTTAGCGGGAGGGCCGCAGATACGCAGTATTTT. Full variable domain (missing parts from reference TRBV7-2 and TRBJ2-3): GAGVSQSPSNKVTEKGKDVELRCDPISGHTALYWYRQSLGQGLEFLIYFQGNSAPDKSGLPSDRFSAERTGGSVSTLTIQRTQQEDSAVYLCASLSGRAADTQYFGPGTRLTVL.

The V and J genes are TRBV18 and TRBJ2-2; 9 bases fit TRBD1. V lost 3 bases to trimming and J lost 3 bases; unmatched junction nucleotides: 5. This CDR3 is 16 amino acids long. Germline values: CDR1 KGHSH, CDR2 LQKENI. This chain's CDR3 is CASSPKTGGDTGELFF. The CDR3 region has the DNA TGTGCCAGCTCACCGAAGACAGGGGGAGACACCGGGGAGCTGTTTTTT.

The table lists this clone with a count of one. The V gene is TRBV6-7, the J gene TRBJ1-1; 7 bases agree with TRBD1. TRBV6-7 is placed among ORFs of uncertain function. The V and J ends lost 6 bases and 4 bases, in that order; junction bases with no gene match: 17. The CDR3 extends over 17 amino acids. In nucleotides, the CDR3 is TGTGCCAGCAGCCATATCGGACGGACAGGTAGGGGCACTGAAGCTTTCTTT. Residues: CASSHIGRTGRGTEAFF.

The chain links TRBV6-5 to TRBJ1-1; weak D call: TRBD1 (6 bases). Germline V CDR1 and CDR2: MNHEY, SVGAGI. The CDR3 length is 15 residues. V dropped 2 bases and J dropped 3 bases, with 13 bases sitting between them. The CDR3 region is CASSYGSTGYTEAFF. The CDR3 region has the DNA TGTGCCAGCAGTTACGGTTCGACAGGCTACACTGAAGCTTTCTTT.